Below, one T cell receptor (beta chain) is given with its context. Its binding antigen is unknown. Per-base quality was not reported, and no clone a single base away is much larger than it. From each donor, a single peripheral blood sample of roughly 0.11 L on average was drawn into heparinised tubes. Using a panel that included CD45RO, CCR7, CD25, CD127, CD95 and CD27, naive, central memory, regulatory and stem cell-like memory CD4+ T cells were sorted on a BD FACSAria II. A purity above 95% was achieved for all sorted populations. PBMCs were isolated immediately by Lymphoprep density gradient centrifugation and stained directly without culture. To minimize batch effects, samples were stained and sorted in pairs, one healthy donor with one patient per experiment. The entire isolated RNA was reverse transcribed using the High Capacity cDNA Reverse Transcription Kit, and thus expressed TCRB transcripts were sequenced. Naive, central memory and regulatory T cell samples underwent deep immunoSEQ sequencing, averaging around 3.7 million total reads per sample. Sorted cells were lysed in RLT buffer, and RNA was extracted using DNase-treated RNeasy Micro or Mini kits according to cell number. To prevent cross-contamination, each cell subset was processed individually, whereas patient and healthy donor samples were processed jointly. Using the immunoSEQ multiplex PCR, TCRB sequences were amplified from cDNA into 87-bp fragments spanning the CDR3 region. The amplicons were sequenced using the Illumina HiSeq platform. The published analysis was carried out like this. Synthetic template baselines were used to correct PCR bias computationally, reads within Hamming distance 2 were collapsed together, and singletons that could not be merged were discarded. Reads were aligned to IMGT to assign V, D and J genes, CDR3 length, and insertions or deletions at six rearrangement sites. Within each subset, clonotype counts were normalized to sorted cell number, and only after that were true diversity and Gini coefficients computed with the tcR R package. The overlap coefficient, calculated on TCRB nucleotide sequences, was used to quantify repertoire sharing. Out-of-frame TCRB sequences from naive cells were analyzed to stand in for the pre-selection repertoire. TCRdb took over this immuneACCESS table, retaining in-frame rearrangements with V and J assigned. Such tables are incomplete; in checked studies, under half of the missing clones stem from an unresolved V gene, and the remainder is unexplained. D and trimming were read from the DNA, whereas the V and J calls and clone size are those reported in that table. Counted in this sample were 500,000 to 700,000 clones; roughly a sixth of them appeared once. About 0.093% of the sample comes from the top ten.

This record belongs to a study of beta chain features in type 1 diabetes (dated by TCRdb to between 2017 and 2018). About the investigation overall: Patients and healthy donors did not differ in mean age, gender distribution, total cell number or subset yield. Across all samples, some 110,000,000 sorted cells were examined, and cell number per subset correlated strongly with RNA yield. Regulatory and stem cell-like memory subsets were isolated from only 8 patients and about 8 healthy donors, whereas naive and central memory subsets came from all 30 or so donors. In the study, TCRB repertoires of sorted circulating CD4+ T cell subsets from recently diagnosed type 1 diabetes patients were compared with those of matched healthy donors.

Overall study outcomes, separate from this receptor: Type 1 diabetes patients showed a moderate but significant shortening of TCRB CDR3 length in all four CD4+ subsets. Naive, central memory and regulatory TCRB repertoires appeared to be more similar among patients than among healthy donors. Because cDNA was sequenced instead of genomic DNA, highly expressing activated cells could be over-represented, though the groups showed no difference in activation or CD3 levels. At VDJ recombination sites, type 1 diabetes patients had fewer insertions and more deleted nucleotides, which implies abnormalities in thymic rearrangement. PCR may preferentially amplify shorter templates, but because patient and control samples were amplified and corrected together, any resulting skew would affect both groups equally. Only small numbers of individuals were included in the HLA sub-analyses, which left unresolved whether HLA type had any influence on TCRB rearrangement.

The junction shows trimming of 2 bases on V and 2 bases on J, and the gene matches do not reach 12 bases of it. From the germline V gene, CDR1 is SGHTA and CDR2 is FQGNSA. Its CDR3 holds 18 amino acids, cysteine through phenylalanine. Only CDR3 DNA is held: 54 bases, read in frame from base 1. The source of this sequence is a man aged 18 to 35 in good health. The source material was naive CD4+ T cells from blood. This specimen's cell subset or site label, per the study, means: true naive CD4+ T cells. This sequence uses TRBV7-2 and TRBJ2-3; TRBD1 fits 8 bases in the junction. CDR3 region: CASSLRRQGFLPTDTQYF. The nucleotide sequence is TGTGCCAGCAGCTTAAGGCGACAGGGGTTCCTTCCCACAGATACGCAGTATTTT.